The clone carrying this T cell receptor (beta chain) was seen only once. The data were obtained in a study of blood T cell repertoires in COVID-19. Study in general: The United States, Italy and Spain were the sources of the acute and convalescent COVID-19 samples. The cDNA or gDNA used as material had been derived from T cells, B-cell-depleted T cells, or PBMCs.

Germline CDR1 reads LGHNA; CDR2 reads YNFKEQ. V lost 3 bases, J lost 1 base, and 6 bases lay in between. This CDR3 is built from 13 residues. Sequencing was performed with immunoSEQ multiplex PCR; in TCRdb, only in-frame clones are kept and a portion is missing. The data hold about 410,000 clones, with about 90% observed a single time. Cohort 3 recovered donors had two negative PCRs, clearance, or symptom resolution. The specimen was PBMCs or T cells enriched from blood (not recorded which). V is TRBV4-2 and J is TRBJ1-1, with D tentatively TRBD1 (5 bases). This receptor was taken from a man aged 18 to 29 who had recovered from COVID-19. As DNA, the CDR3 is TGTGCCAGCAGCCACGACAGGAACACTGAAGCTTTCTTT. It is translated as CASSHDRNTEAFF.